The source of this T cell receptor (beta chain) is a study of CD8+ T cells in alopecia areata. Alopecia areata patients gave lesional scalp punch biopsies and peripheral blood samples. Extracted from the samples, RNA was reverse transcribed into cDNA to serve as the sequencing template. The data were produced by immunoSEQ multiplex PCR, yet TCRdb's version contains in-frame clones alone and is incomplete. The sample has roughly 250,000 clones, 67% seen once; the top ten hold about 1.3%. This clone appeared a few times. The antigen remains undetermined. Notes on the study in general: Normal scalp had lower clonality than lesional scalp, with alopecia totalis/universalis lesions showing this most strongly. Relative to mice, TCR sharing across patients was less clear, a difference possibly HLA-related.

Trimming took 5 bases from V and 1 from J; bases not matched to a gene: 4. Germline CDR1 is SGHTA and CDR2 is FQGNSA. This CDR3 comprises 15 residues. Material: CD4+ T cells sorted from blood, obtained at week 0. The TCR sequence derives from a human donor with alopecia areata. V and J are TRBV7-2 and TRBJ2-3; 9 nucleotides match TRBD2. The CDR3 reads CASSTIAGGTDTQYF. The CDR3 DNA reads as TGTGCCAGCAGCACTATAGCGGGGGGCACAGATACGCAGTATTTT.